The 24 T cell receptor beta chains listed next were all sequenced from one sample in a study of blood T cell repertoires in COVID-19. Some clones are missing from TCRdb's copy, which holds only in-frame ones; the method was immunoSEQ multiplex PCR. The table has some 75,000 clones, more than 75% seen once. Specimen: peripheral blood. These receptors were taken from an elderly woman with active or convalescent COVID-19.

This clone appeared once. This chain joins TRBV7-2 and TRBJ1-2; 11 nucleotides align to TRBD1. Looked up from germline, CDR1 is SGHTA and CDR2 is FQGNSA. Unmatched junction bases numbered 12, after V lost 4 bases and J lost 14 bases. This CDR3 region has 14 residues. CDR3 protein: CASSYRGTGGFYTF. The CDR3 DNA sequence: TGTGCCAGCAGCTACCGGGGGACAGGGGGTTTCTATACCTTC. Variable domain in full (rest from reference TRBV7-2 and TRBJ1-2): GAGVSQSPSNKVTEKGKDVELRCDPISGHTALYWYRQSLGQGLEFLIYFQGNSAPDKSGLPSDRFSAERTGGSVSTLTIQRTQQEDSAVYLCASSYRGTGGFYTFGSGTRLTVV.

V is TRBV28 and J is TRBJ2-4; 7 nucleotides agree with TRBD2. The CDR3 has 18 amino acids. CDR1 is MDHEN, CDR2 SYDVKM, per germline. J gave up 3 bases and V 5 bases, and 16 bases lay outside the gene matches. CDR3 residues: CASSLFMGGVADKNIQYF. CDR3 in DNA: TGTGCCAGCAGTCTGTTCATGGGAGGGGTGGCGGACAAAAACATTCAGTACTTC.

Only a few counts were recorded for this clone. This chain connects TRBV12-3 or TRBV12-4 to TRBJ2-3; possible D gene TRBD2, 8 bases. Trimming took off 10 bases at V and 13 bases at J, with 15 bases between the two ends. The CDR3 runs to 10 residues. The CDR3 sequence is CATQGTRKYF. CDR3 DNA: TGTGCCACACAGGGGACTAGGAAGTATTTT.

Only a few counts were recorded for this clone. The gene calls are TRBV5-1 and TRBJ2-7; D gene ambiguous. V lost 0 bases, J lost 3 bases, and 10 bases lay in between. Germline CDR1 is SGHRS and CDR2 is YFSETQ. CDR3 length equals 14 residues. CDR3 DNA sequence: TGCGCCAGCAGCTTGGCCACAACCGACTACGAGCAGTACTTC. Protein sequence: CASSLATTDYEQYF.

This clone was counted at least ten times. The rearrangement links TRBV10-3 to TRBJ1-1, with 9 nucleotides matching TRBD1. The V gene's germline CDR1 is ENHRY and CDR2 SYGVKD. This CDR3 contains 17 residues. The V gene end was trimmed by 2 bases and the J gene end by 4 bases; junction bases not matched to a gene: 11. The chain's CDR3 is CAISERGQGRLGTEAFF. The DNA for the CDR3 is TGTGCCATCAGTGAGCGGGGACAGGGTAGACTTGGCACTGAAGCTTTCTTT.

The chain joins TRBV7-3 to TRBJ2-7, with 7 bases matching TRBD2. Trimming removed 1 base from V and 2 bases from J; junction bases left unmatched: 11. The CDR3 spans 17 residues. Germline V CDR1 and CDR2: SGHTA, FQGTGA. The CDR3 is CASSLRGGSQDTYEQYF. As DNA, the CDR3 is TGTGCCAGCAGCTTAAGGGGGGGTTCCCAAGATACCTACGAGCAGTACTTC.

The rearrangement links TRBV4-3 to TRBJ2-5; D call uncertain. The CDR3 consists of 14 residues. Germline V CDR1 and CDR2: LGHNA, YSLEER. The V end was cut by 0 bases, the J end by 4 bases, with 9 bases between. This chain's CDR3 is CASSQEAYRETQYF. DNA of the CDR3: TGCGCCAGCAGCCAAGAGGCTTACCGAGAGACCCAGTACTTC.

The V call is TRBV6-6, the J call TRBJ1-4, with D tentatively TRBD1 (5 bases). CDR3 length equals 16 residues. Germline CDR1 is MNHNY and CDR2 is SVGAGI (reference sequence). V lost 6 bases and J 0 bases, leaving 14 bases between the germline ends. CDR3 sequence: CASRLAGSATNEKLFF. CDR3 in DNA: TGTGCCAGCAGACTAGCAGGGAGCGCAACTAATGAAAAACTGTTTTTT.

V usage is TRBV7-2 and J usage is TRBJ1-2; D is unclear. The CDR3 consists of 15 residues. V lost 1 base and J 4 bases, leaving 13 bases between the germline ends. Germline V gives CDR1 SGHTA, CDR2 FQGNSA. CDR3 nucleotide sequence: TGTGCCAGCAGCTTAGGTACGGGAAATGGCTATGGCTACACCTTC. Amino acids: CASSLGTGNGYGYTF.

This sequence joins TRBV28 and TRBJ1-6; 8 nucleotides agree with TRBD1. The V segment lost 3 bases and the J segment 7 bases; nucleotides outside the gene matches: 8. This CDR3 has 16 residues. From germline, CDR1 is MDHEN and CDR2 SYDVKM. The CDR3 reads CASSLGLTGGNSPLHF. In DNA, the CDR3 is TGTGCCAGCAGTTTGGGTCTAACAGGGGGGAATTCACCCCTCCACTTT.

The CDR3 DNA reads TGTGCCAGCAGCAGGGACAGGGTATCCTACGAGCAGTACTTC. It is translated as CASSRDRVSYEQYF. The chain recombines TRBV6-5 with TRBJ2-7, with TRBD1 matching 9 bases. Germline lookup yields CDR1 MNHEY and CDR2 SVGAGI. V gave up 6 bases and J gave up 1 base; unmatched junction bases: 4. This CDR3 region has 14 residues.

CDR3 DNA: TGTGCCAGCGCGACAGGGCTCGACTACGAGCAGTACTTC. This sequence encodes CASATGLDYEQYF. The chain carries TRBV9 and TRBJ2-7, with TRBD1 matching 7 bases. From germline, CDR1 is SGDLS and CDR2 YYNGEE. This CDR3 comprises 13 residues. The V and J ends lost 7 bases and 3 bases, in that order; junction bases with no gene match: 7.

The chain combines TRBV7-9 with TRBJ2-5, with a possible D match to TRBD2 (7 bases). The CDR3 extends over 14 amino acids. V dropped 5 bases and J dropped 5 bases, with 15 bases sitting between them. Germline V gene lookup returns CDR1 SEHNR and CDR2 FQNEAQ (reference sequence). The CDR3 is CASSRRWGGETQYF. The CDR3 region has the DNA TGTGCCAGCAGCCGCCGGTGGGGGGGCGAGACCCAGTACTTC.

The CDR3 bases are TGTGCCAGCAGCCCCGGGCCCACTAGGTTCTTC. It codes for CASSPGPTRFF. The V and J genes are TRBV11-2 and TRBJ2-1; maybe TRBD2 (5 bases). Trimming shortened V by 5 bases and J by 15 bases, and 14 bases separated the two germline ends. The CDR3 sequence is 11 residues long. Germline V gene lookup returns CDR1 SGHAT and CDR2 FQNNGV.

This chain uses TRBV5-5 with TRBJ1-4; TRBD1 aligns across 7 bases. Unmatched junction bases numbered 10, after V lost 4 bases and J lost 7 bases. Germline-derived CDR1 and CDR2 are SGHKS and YYEKEE (reference sequence). The CDR3 sequence is 15 residues long. CDR3 DNA: TGTGCCAGCAGCAGCGGACAGGTAGTGGGTGAAAAACTGTTTTTT. Encoded protein: CASSSGQVVGEKLFF.

This chain joins TRBV21-1 and TRBJ2-5; no DNA check was done on the table's D call, TRBD1. TRBV21-1 is assigned pseudogene status. This CDR3 is 16 amino acids long. Here the CDR3 reads CASSKEDRTGGETQYF. Written as DNA, the CDR3 is TGTGCCAGCAGCAAAGAGGACAGGACAGGGGGAGAGACCCAGTACTTC.

The chain joins TRBV28 to TRBJ1-5; D uncertain. The CDR3 loop spans 15 amino acids. Germline V gene lookup returns CDR1 MDHEN and CDR2 SYDVKM. V was cut by 4 bases and J by 2 bases, with 12 bases left in between. The CDR3, as DNA: TGTGCCAGCAGTTCCCAGACTTTGGGCAATCAGCCCCAGCATTTT. Translation gives CASSSQTLGNQPQHF.

CDR3 loop: CASSARDRLNYGYTF. CDR3 coding DNA: TGTGCCAGCAGCGCCCGGGACAGATTAAACTATGGCTACACCTTC. The V call is TRBV3-1 (or the pseudogene TRBV3-2), the J call TRBJ1-2, with 7 bases aligning to TRBD1. Losses at the gene ends were 5 bases for V and 2 bases for J; bases not matched to a gene: 8. The CDR3 covers 15 residues. The V gene's germline CDR1 is LGHDT and CDR2 YNNKEL (reference sequence).

The V and J genes are TRBV3-1 (or the pseudogene TRBV3-2) and TRBJ1-1; tentatively, D is TRBD1 (6 bases). From germline, CDR1 is LGHDT and CDR2 YNNKEL (reference sequence). This CDR3 has 15 amino acids. Trimming removed 7 bases at V and 4 bases at J, with 19 bases between. For the CDR3, the DNA is TGTGCCAGCACCAGTGATGGGGGCGGGAGCACTGAAGCTTTCTTT. It specifies CASTSDGGGSTEAFF.

The chain combines TRBV19 with TRBJ1-5; 12 nucleotides agree with TRBD1. After removal of 5 bases from V and 7 bases from J, the junction contained 6 bases not matched to a gene. This CDR3 region has 15 residues. Germline loops: CDR1 LNHDA, CDR2 SQIVND (reference sequence). This CDR3 reads CASSLGTGGGQPQHF. The CDR3 region has the DNA TGTGCCAGTAGTCTGGGGACAGGGGGCGGACAGCCCCAGCATTTT.

V is TRBV19 and J is TRBJ1-5; D may be TRBD1 (5 bases). Germline CDR1 and CDR2: LNHDA and SQIVND (reference sequence). V dropped 6 bases and J dropped 3 bases, with 15 bases sitting between them. The CDR3 has 15 residues. The CDR3 protein is CASSISRGSNQPQHF. Here the CDR3 DNA reads TGTGCCAGTAGCATATCCCGGGGGTCCAATCAGCCCCAGCATTTT.

The chain uses TRBV7-9 and TRBJ2-5, with D unclear. CDR3 length equals 13 residues. V dropped 3 bases and J dropped 2 bases, with 7 bases sitting between them. Germline V gives CDR1 SEHNR, CDR2 FQNEAQ (reference sequence). This CDR3 is CASSLVAQETQYF. The CDR3, as DNA: TGTGCCAGCAGCTTGGTGGCACAAGAGACCCAGTACTTC.

This sequence joins TRBV23-1 and TRBJ1-1, with 7 bases identical to TRBD1. TRBV23-1 is placed among ORFs of uncertain function. This CDR3 has 15 amino acids. V trimming: 6 bases; J trimming: 7 bases; junction bases outside the gene matches: 14. For the CDR3, the DNA is TGCGCCAGCAGGGAAGGACAGGCGAGAACAATTGAAGCTTTCTTT. Its protein product is CASREGQARTIEAFF.

This sequence joins TRBV24-1 and TRBJ1-5, with D perhaps matching TRBD1 (5 bases). The CDR3 contains 16 residues. The V gene's germline CDR1 is KGHDR and CDR2 SFDVKD. V lost 3 bases to trimming and J lost 3 bases, with 14 bases between them. The chain's CDR3 is CATSDPSGGDNQPQHF. As DNA, the CDR3 is TGTGCCACCAGTGATCCCTCCGGGGGGGACAATCAGCCCCAGCATTTT.